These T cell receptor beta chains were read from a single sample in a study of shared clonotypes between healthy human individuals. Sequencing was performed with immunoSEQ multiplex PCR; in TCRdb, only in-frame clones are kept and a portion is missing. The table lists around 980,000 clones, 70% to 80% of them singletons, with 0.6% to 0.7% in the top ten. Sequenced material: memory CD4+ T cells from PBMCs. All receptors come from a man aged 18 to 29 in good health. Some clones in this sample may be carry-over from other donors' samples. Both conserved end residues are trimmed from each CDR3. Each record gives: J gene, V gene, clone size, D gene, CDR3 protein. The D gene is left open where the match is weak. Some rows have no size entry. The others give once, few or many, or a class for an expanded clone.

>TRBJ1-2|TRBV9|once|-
ASSEGGVRGYGYT
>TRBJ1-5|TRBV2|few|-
ASSPRWRGFNQPQH
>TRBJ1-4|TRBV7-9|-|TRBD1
ASSRPGTAYNEKLF
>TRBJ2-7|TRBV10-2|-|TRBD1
ASRTGQGVSYEQY
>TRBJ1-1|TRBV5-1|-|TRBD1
ASSSITGGGSTEAF
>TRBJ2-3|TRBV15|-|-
ATSLTRADTQY
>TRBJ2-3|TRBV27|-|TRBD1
ASSLSRDRRSYSTDTQY
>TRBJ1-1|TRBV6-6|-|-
ASSTVNTEAF
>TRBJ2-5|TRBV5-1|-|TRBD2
ASSLALAGGETQY
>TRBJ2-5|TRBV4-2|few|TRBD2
ASSQDFSGMGQETQY
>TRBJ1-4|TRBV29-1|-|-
SVARAPNEKLF
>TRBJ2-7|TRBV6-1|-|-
ASSLIFSYEQY
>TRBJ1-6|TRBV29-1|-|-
SVASGPNSPLH
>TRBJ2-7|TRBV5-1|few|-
ASSFDGPQDEQY
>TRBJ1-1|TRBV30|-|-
AWSVRRNTEAF
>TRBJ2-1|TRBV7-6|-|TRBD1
ASSREQGASGNEQF
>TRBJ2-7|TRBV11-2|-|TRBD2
ASGGRRLEQY
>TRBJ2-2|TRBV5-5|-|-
ASSQEARNTGELF
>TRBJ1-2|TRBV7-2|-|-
ASPIGRPYGYT
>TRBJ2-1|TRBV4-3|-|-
ASSREVYNEQF
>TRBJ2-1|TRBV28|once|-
ARLTGRSYNEQF
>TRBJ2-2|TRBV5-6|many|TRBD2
ASSLRTSGRSDTGELF
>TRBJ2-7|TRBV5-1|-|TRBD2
ASSLAASGRGVSYEQY
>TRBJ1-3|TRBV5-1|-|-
ASSPLVGDLSGNTIY
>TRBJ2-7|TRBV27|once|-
ASSPEGPYEQY
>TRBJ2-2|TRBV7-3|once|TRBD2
ASRTGLAHGELF
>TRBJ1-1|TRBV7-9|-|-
ASSLGRQNTEAF
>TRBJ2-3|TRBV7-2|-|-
ASSITAEDTQY
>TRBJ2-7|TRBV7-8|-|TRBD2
ASRDTSGSSQQY
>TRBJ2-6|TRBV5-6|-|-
ASSLGISGANVLT
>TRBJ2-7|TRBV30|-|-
AFSTETAGEQY
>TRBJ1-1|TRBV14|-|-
ASSQDGGGRIREAF
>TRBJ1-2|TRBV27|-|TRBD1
ASSLSRTGYGYT
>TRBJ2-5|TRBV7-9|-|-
ASSLGTGFQETQY
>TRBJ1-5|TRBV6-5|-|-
ASKGAGGNQPQH
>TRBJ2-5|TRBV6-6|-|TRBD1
ASSYSGQGGKTQY
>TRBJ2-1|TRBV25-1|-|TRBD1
ASSGTGVNEQF
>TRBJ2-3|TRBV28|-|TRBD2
ASSGGGLRASGRADTQY
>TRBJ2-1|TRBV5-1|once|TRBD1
ASSLLGLDRGSRNEQF
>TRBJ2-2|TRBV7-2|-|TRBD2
ASSRGRAGGELF
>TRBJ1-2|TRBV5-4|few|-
ASSFDRTNYGYT
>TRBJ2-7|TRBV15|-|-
ATSRDLGAYYEQY
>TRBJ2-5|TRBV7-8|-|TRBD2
ASSQGLAGGPETQY
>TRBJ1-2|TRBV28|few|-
ASSLGGLYGYT
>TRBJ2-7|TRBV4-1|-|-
ASSQDHRLAGYEQY
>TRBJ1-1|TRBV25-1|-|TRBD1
ASRDRGLYAEAF
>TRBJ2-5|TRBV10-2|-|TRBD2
ASSGDYQTSGGAETQY
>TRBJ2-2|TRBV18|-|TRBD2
ASSSTLAGGDTGELF